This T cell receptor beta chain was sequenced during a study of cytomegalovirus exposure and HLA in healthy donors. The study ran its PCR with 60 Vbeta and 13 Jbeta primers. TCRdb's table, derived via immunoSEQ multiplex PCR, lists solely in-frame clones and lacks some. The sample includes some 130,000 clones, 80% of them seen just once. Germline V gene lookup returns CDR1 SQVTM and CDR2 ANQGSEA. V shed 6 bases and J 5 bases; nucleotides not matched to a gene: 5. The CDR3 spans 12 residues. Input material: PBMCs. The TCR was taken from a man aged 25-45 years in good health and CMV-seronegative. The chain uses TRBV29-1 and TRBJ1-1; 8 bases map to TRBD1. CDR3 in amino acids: CSVQQGGTEAFF. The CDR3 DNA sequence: TGCAGCGTCCAACAGGGGGGAACTGAAGCTTTCTTT.